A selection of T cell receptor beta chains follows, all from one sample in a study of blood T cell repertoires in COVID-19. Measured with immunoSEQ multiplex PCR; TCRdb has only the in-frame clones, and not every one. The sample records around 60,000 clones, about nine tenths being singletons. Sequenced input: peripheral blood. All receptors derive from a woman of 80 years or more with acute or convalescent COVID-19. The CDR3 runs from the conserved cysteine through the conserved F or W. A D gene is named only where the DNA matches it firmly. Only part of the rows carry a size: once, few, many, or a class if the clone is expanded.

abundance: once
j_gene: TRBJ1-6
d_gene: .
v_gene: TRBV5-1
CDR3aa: CASSSEGRGAYNSPLHF
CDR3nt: TGCGCCAGCAGCTCGGAGGGTCGGGGCGCTTATAATTCACCCCTCCACTTT

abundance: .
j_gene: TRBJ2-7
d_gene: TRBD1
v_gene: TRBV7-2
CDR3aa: CASSRSRGQGNAYEQYF
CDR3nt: TGTGCCAGCAGCAGAAGTCGGGGACAGGGGAATGCTTACGAGCAGTACTTC

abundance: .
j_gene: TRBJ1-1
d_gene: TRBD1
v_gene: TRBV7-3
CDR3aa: CASSYGGGAGTEAFF
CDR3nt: TGTGCCAGCAGCTACGGAGGGGGCGCGGGCACTGAAGCTTTCTTT

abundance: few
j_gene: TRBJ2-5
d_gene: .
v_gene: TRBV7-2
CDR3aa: CASSRGRETQYF
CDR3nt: TGTGCCAGCAGCCGGGGGAGGGAGACCCAGTACTTC

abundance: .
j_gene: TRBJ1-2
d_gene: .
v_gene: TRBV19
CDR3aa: CASSISGEYGYTF
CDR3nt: TGTGCCAGTAGTATCTCAGGGGAATATGGCTACACCTTC

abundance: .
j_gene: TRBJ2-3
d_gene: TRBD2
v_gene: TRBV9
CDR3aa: CASSVGLAGGTADTQYF
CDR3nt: TGTGCCAGCAGCGTAGGTCTCGCGGGGGGAACAGCAGATACGCAGTATTTT

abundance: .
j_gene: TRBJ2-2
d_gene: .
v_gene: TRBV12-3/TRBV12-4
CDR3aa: CASSRDYSGELFF
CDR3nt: TGTGCCAGCAGCCGAGACTATTCCGGGGAGCTGTTTTTT

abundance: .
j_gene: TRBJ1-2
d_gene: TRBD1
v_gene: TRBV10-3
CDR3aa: CAISERTGEDGYTF
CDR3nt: TGTGCCATCAGTGAGAGGACAGGGGAGGATGGCTACACCTTC

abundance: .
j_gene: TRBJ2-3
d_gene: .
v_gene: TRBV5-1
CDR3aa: CASRRPGLSTDTQYF
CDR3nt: TGCGCCAGCAGACGACCGGGACTTAGCACAGATACGCAGTATTTT

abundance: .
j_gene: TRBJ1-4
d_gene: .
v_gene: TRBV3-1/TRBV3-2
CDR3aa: CASSSRDNEKLFF
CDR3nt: TGTGCCAGCAGCTCCCGGGACAACGAAAAACTGTTTTTT

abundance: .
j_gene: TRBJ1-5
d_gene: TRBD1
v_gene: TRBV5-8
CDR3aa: CASSHSGGWGNQPQHF
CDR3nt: TGTGCCAGCAGCCATTCAGGGGGCTGGGGCAATCAGCCCCAGCATTTT

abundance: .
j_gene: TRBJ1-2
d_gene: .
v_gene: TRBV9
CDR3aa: CASSATDRAHTYGYTF
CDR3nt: TGTGCCAGCAGCGCCACGGACAGAGCCCACACCTATGGCTACACCTTC

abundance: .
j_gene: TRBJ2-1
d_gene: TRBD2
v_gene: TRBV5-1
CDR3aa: CASSPPSAGNTLYEQFF
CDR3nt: TGCGCCAGCAGCCCACCCTCAGCGGGGAACACACTCTATGAGCAGTTCTTC

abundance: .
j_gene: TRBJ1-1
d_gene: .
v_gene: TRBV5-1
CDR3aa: CASRNAGATEAFF
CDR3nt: TGCGCCAGCAGGAATGCAGGGGCGACTGAAGCTTTCTTT

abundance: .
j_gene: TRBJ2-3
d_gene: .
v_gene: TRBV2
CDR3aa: CATQTQRQATDTQYF
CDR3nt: TGTGCCACCCAGACTCAACGACAGGCGACAGATACGCAGTATTTT

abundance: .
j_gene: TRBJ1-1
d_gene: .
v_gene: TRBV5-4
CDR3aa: CASSLVAEAEAFF
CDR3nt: TGTGCCAGCAGCTTAGTGGCAGAGGCTGAAGCTTTCTTT

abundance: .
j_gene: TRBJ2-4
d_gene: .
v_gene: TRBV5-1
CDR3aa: CASRMTSSVWIQYF
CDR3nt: TGCGCCAGCAGAATGACTAGTAGTGTGTGGATTCAGTACTTC

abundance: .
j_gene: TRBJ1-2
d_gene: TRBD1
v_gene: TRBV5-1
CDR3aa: CASSPLQGAYGYTF
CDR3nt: TGCGCCAGCAGCCCCCTACAGGGGGCCTATGGCTACACCTTC

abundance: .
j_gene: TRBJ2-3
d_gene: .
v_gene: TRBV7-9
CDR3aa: CASSGLMGHIRADTQYF
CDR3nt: TGTGCCAGCAGCGGCCTAATGGGACACATTAGGGCAGATACGCAGTATTTT

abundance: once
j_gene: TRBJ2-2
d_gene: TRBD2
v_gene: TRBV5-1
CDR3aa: CASSLAIAGATGELFF
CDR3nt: TGCGCCAGCAGCTTGGCCATAGCGGGGGCAACCGGGGAGCTGTTTTTT

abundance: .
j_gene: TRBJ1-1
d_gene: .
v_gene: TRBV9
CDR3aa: CASSVGLRTGGTEAFF
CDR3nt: TGTGCCAGCAGCGTAGGGTTGAGGACGGGAGGCACTGAAGCTTTCTTT

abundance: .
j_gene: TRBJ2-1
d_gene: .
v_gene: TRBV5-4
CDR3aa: CASTLAGRPYNEQFF
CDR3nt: TGTGCCAGCACCCTGGCCGGGAGACCCTACAATGAGCAGTTCTTC

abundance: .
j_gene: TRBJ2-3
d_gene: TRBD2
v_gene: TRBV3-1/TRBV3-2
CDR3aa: CASSPGLVTDTQYF
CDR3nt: TGTGCCAGCAGTCCGGGACTAGTAACAGATACGCAGTATTTT

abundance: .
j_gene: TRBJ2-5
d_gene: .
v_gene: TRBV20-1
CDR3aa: CSAASGGLSHF
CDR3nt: TGCAGTGCCGCCAGCGGCGGCTTGTCCCACTTC

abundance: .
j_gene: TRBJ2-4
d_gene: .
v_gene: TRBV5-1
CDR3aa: CASSLEGAIAKNIQYF
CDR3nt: TGCGCCAGCAGCTTGGAAGGGGCCATAGCCAAAAACATTCAGTACTTC

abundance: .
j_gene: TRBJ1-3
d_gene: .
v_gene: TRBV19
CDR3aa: CASKKTGNRVSGNTIYF
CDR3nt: TGTGCCAGTAAAAAAACCGGGAACAGGGTCTCTGGAAACACCATATATTTT

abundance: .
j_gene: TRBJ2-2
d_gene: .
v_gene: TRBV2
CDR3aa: CASSEARGGELFF
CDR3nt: TGTGCCAGCAGTGAAGCGCGAGGAGGGGAGCTGTTTTTT

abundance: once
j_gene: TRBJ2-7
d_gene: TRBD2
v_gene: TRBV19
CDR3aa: CASSSASGSRHEQYF
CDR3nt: TGTGCCAGTAGTTCCGCTAGCGGGAGTCGGCACGAGCAGTACTTC

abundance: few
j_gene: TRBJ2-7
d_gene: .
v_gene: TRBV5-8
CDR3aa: CASSFRGYYEQYF
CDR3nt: TGTGCCAGCAGCTTCAGAGGCTACTACGAGCAGTACTTC

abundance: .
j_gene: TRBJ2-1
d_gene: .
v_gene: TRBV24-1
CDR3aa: CATSDPGSYNEQFF
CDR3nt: TGTGCCACCAGTGATCCGGGCTCCTACAATGAGCAGTTCTTC

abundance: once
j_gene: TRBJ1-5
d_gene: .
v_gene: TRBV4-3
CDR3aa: CASSQEIHSNQPQHF
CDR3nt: TGCGCCAGCAGCCAAGAAATCCATAGCAATCAGCCCCAGCATTTT

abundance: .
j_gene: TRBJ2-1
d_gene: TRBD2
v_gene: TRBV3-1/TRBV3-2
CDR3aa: CASSPITGTSGYNEQFF
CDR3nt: TGTGCCAGCAGCCCCATAACCGGGACTAGCGGCTACAATGAGCAGTTCTTC

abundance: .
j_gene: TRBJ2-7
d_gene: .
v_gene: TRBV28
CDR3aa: CASRPDLSYEQYF
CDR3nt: TGTGCCAGCAGGCCGGACTTATCCTACGAGCAGTACTTC

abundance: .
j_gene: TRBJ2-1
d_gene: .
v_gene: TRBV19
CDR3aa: CASSRRRGLRSYNEQFF
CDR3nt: TGTGCCAGTAGTAGGAGAAGGGGACTTCGCTCCTACAATGAGCAGTTCTTC

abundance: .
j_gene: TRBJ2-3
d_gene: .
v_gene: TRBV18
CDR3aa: CASSPGITQYF
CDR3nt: TGTGCCAGCTCACCCGGGATTACGCAGTATTTT

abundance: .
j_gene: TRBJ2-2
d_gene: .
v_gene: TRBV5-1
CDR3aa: CASSFSGNTGELFF
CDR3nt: TGCGCCAGCAGCTTTAGCGGAAACACCGGGGAGCTGTTTTTT

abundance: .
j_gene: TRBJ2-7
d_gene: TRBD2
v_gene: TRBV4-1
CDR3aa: CASSQGLAGHYEQYF
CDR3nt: TGCGCCAGCAGCCAAGGACTAGCGGGTCACTACGAGCAGTACTTC

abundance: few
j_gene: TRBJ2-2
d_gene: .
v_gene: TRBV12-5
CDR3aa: CASGLLGELFF
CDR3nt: TGTGCTAGTGGGCTACTTGGGGAGCTGTTTTTT

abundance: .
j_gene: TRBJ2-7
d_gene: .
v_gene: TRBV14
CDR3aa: CASSQGPGTYEQYF
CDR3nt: TGTGCCAGCAGCCAAGGTCCGGGGACCTACGAGCAGTACTTC

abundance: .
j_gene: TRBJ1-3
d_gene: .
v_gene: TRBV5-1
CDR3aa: CASSLGGSGAGNTIYF
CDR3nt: TGCGCCAGCAGCTTGGGAGGGAGTGGAGCTGGAAACACCATATATTTT

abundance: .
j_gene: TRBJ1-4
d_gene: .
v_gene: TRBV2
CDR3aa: CASSEAPPSGKLFF
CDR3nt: TGTGCCAGCAGTGAAGCTCCCCCATCCGGAAAACTGTTTTTT

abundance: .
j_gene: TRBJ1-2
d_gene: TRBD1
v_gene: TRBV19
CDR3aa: CASSIRDSSYGYTF
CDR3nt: TGTGCCAGTAGTATCAGGGACAGCTCCTATGGCTACACCTTC